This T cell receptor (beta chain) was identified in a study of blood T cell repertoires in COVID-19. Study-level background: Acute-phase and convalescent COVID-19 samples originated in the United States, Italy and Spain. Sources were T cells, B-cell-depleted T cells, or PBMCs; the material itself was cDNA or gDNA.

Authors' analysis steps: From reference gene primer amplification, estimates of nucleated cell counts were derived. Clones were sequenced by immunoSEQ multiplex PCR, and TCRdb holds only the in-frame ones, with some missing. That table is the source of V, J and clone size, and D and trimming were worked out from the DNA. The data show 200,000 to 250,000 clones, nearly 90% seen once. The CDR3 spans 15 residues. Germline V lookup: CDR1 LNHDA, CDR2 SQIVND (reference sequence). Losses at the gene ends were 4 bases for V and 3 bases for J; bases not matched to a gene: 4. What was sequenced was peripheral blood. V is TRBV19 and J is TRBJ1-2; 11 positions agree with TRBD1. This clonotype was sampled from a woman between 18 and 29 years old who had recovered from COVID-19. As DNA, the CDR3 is TGTGCCAGTAGTACCCAGGGACAGGGGGACTATGGCTACACCTTC. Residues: CASSTQGQGDYGYTF.